The sequence of this TCR beta chain was determined in a study of T cell repertoires in cytomegalovirus infection. Study overall: Based on public TCR beta signatures, there were indications of CMV infection and of a matching HLA type. General study results and limits: Ex vivo, HLA-C-restricted CMV-specific TCR beta clonotypes prevailed over the rest of the response. Using cumulative public TCR beta family frequency, the authors identified those who carried CMV together with the relevant HLA.

TCRdb re-derived calls from the reads in MiXCR, one entry per CDR3 protein. The sample holds 350,000 to 550,000 distinct CDR3 sequences, under 40% seen once. V shed 5 bases and J shed 4 bases, with 6 bases lying between them. This CDR3 contains 12 residues. Concerning this clonotype itself: The target antigen is unknown.

Specimen: PBMCs. The V gene is TRBV12-3 or TRBV12-4, the J gene TRBJ2-1; D ambiguous. This receptor was obtained from a human donor in good health (CMV status not recorded). Some clones in this sample may be carry-over from other donors' samples. In DNA, the CDR3 is TGTGCCAGCAGTCGAGAATACAATGAGCAGTTCTTC. It codes for CASSREYNEQFF.